This record concerns one T cell receptor (beta chain) sequence. Only one count was recorded for this clone. Its antigen is not yet known. No qualities accompany the bases; no much larger clone lies one base away. The record originates from a study of shared clonotypes between healthy human individuals (dated by TCRdb to the early 2020s). Concerning the study at large: Three men and a couple of women, aged 18 to 49 years, made up the cohort. Per donor, three plates each were used for CD4 naive and CD4 memory, two for CD8 naive, and one for CD8 memory. Libraries were prepared and TCR repertoires were sequenced by different laboratories using diverse techniques, in order to increase sequencing depth and limit assay-specific biases. Blood TCR repertoires of five healthy adults were deeply sequenced to estimate repertoire size and the extent of clonotype sharing between individuals. Leukapheresis yielded between about 0.9 and 9 billion PBMCs per donor. Here is what the overall study found, with its caveats: Larger estimated clonotype richness was generally found for naive subsets than for memory subsets. Sampling was limited to blood, and TCR repertoires in tissue likely differ from TCR repertoires in blood. The genetic and exposure-history diversity represented was limited by the small number of donors. Even with the large sequencing depth, rarefaction of the sorted-subset datasets indicated that sequencing was incomplete. Pairwise subsampling led to the expectation that sequencing depth would affect the degree of clonotype sharing among donors. Across a handful of donors, approximately 4.6% of naive CD4, 3% to 3.5% of naive CD8, 2.3% of memory CD4, and under 0.45% of memory CD8 clonotypes were shared. Compared with non-shared clonotypes, the clonotypes found in all four sorted-subset donors had higher generation probabilities.

The donors were healthy, HIV-negative adults who had no recently reported acute infections or vaccinations. Every donor was a Caucasian adult living in Nashville, Tennessee, USA. CD4+ T cells were enriched by magnetic negative selection, after which naive cells were positively selected on CD45RA and the negative fraction was taken as the memory subset. Blood was obtained by leukapheresis, after which PBMCs were separated by Ficoll-Histopaque density gradient centrifugation and cryopreserved in liquid nitrogen vapor phase. Analytical flow cytometry was used to check the purity and quantity of every magnetically sorted T cell population. Genomic DNA was isolated from each sorted fraction and quantified by UV absorbance on a Nanodrop 2000c. TCR CDR3 regions were amplified from genomic DNA by multiplex PCR using the deep immunoSEQ assay. For each cell subset, the extracted genomic DNA was distributed evenly across all wells of several immunoSEQ 96-well plates, and each plate served as one replicate. Each replicate PCR for sorted subsets received around 0.2 ug genomic DNA, equal to 28,000 or so T cell genomes. The purified libraries were quantified using a Qubit 3.0 fluorometer, sized with a Bioanalyzer 2100, and then quantified again using the KAPA Library Quantification kit. Every immunoSEQ 96-well plate was sequenced on a separate single-read 150-cycle Illumina NextSeq 550 flow cell. Per the authors' processing: Because the immunoSEQ output held only junctional sequences and lacked quality scores, the filtering could not match the filtering applied to full-length reads. To assign V/J genes and CDR3, sequences were annotated using PyIR, a Python wrapper for IgBLAST v1.9, with IMGT germline references. Any read was removed if the V/J assignment was weak (E-value above 1e-6), the CDR3 was missing, or the read contained stop codons, out-of-frame junctions, or ambiguous translated residues. A V3J clonotype was defined by an identical inferred V gene, J gene, and CDR3 amino acid sequence. Percentage overlap between repertoires was computed as shared unique clonotypes divided by the size of the smaller repertoire. Three approaches were used to assess repertoire richness: RTK rarefaction, the Chao1 estimator, and Recon v2.1 estimates of unobserved clonotypes. Generation probabilities for all TCRbeta clonotypes obtained by the gDNA method from a handful of donors were computed using OLGA. TCRdb retrieved this table from immuneACCESS and kept in-frame rearrangements only. Not all clones are present; in checked studies, unresolved V genes account for under half, and no reason is known for the remainder. The V and J calls and clone size come from that table; D and trimming were worked out from the DNA. The sample contains a few million clones, under 95% of them found a single time. Together, the top ten hold about 0.36% of the sample.

Trimming takes 5 bases off V and 0 bases off J; junction bases not matched to a gene: 7. CDR1 and CDR2 were assigned from the germline V gene (reference sequence) as SEHNR and FQNEAQ. Taken from cysteine to phenylalanine, the CDR3 has 16 residues. Just CDR3 DNA is preserved here, 48 bases in frame from base 1. Sequencing was done on a sample of naive CD4+ T cells from PBMCs. Interpreted using the paper, the cell subset or site label stands for: CD45RA+ positively selected. The rearrangement combines TRBV7-9 with TRBJ2-1; TRBD1 agrees with 7 junctional bases. The TCR originated in a man aged 18 to 29 in good health. Some clones in this sample may be carry-over from other donors' samples. The nucleotide sequence reads TGTGCCAGCAGCCCCCGGACAGGAGGCTCCTACAATGAGCAGTTCTTC. It translates as CASSPRTGGSYNEQFF.